This T cell receptor beta chain is drawn from a study of beta chain features in type 1 diabetes. This clone turned up a few times. Its antigen remains unknown. Germline V gives CDR1 SGHRS, CDR2 YFSETQ. The CDR3 totals 15 residues. V shed 0 bases and J shed 0 bases, with 7 bases lying between them. Expressed TCRB transcripts were sequenced because the isolated RNA had all been reverse transcribed beforehand. TCRdb keeps only in-frame clones here, not all; method: immunoSEQ multiplex PCR. The repertoire has about 350,000 clones, about 20% of them found once; the top ten carry 0.035% to 0.055%. General study points: Moderate but significant shortening of TCRB CDR3s was recorded in all four CD4+ subsets from Type 1 diabetes patients. Researchers reported that naive, central memory and Treg TCRB repertoires appeared more similar in patients than in healthy donors. In cDNA sequencing, cells with high TCR expression could be over-represented.

The clonotype originates from a woman between 18 and 30 years old in good health. The rearrangement uses TRBV5-1 and TRBJ2-1; D is uncertain. The sequenced sample was naive CD4+ T cells from blood. The CDR3: CASSLAAASYNEQFF. CDR3 bases: TGCGCCAGCAGCTTGGCCGCGGCCTCCTACAATGAGCAGTTCTTC.